This TCR beta chain was documented in a study of T cells after yellow fever vaccination. Study-level findings and limits: Boosting was followed by the reappearance of most primary-vaccination clones (less than 98% CD4, roughly 90% CD8).

This CDR3 spans 14 amino acids. V was clipped by 6 bases and J by 0 bases, with 9 bases between them. TCRdb recomputed calls from the 5' RACE reads with MiXCR, one row per CDR3 protein. The data contain 500,000 to 700,000 distinct CDR3 sequences, roughly a fifth of them singletons. This clonotype was seen more than once but under ten times. The antigen is undetermined. The material was PBMCs, obtained 15 days after the yellow fever booster vaccination. The rearrangement links TRBV12-3 or TRBV12-4 to TRBJ2-1; D is ambiguous. The receptor was isolated from a man aged 25-40 years who received the YFV17D yellow fever vaccine. DNA of the CDR3: TGTGCCAGCAGGAAACTGGGCTCCTACAATGAGCAGTTCTTC. This sequence encodes CASRKLGSYNEQFF.